The 14 T cell receptor beta chains below come from one sample, sequenced in a study of CD8+ T cells in alopecia areata. RNA extraction was followed by reverse transcription into cDNA, which acted as the sequencing template. Sequencing was performed with immunoSEQ multiplex PCR; in TCRdb, only in-frame clones are kept and a portion is missing. The sample lists around 250,000 clones; 67% were seen once. Sequencing was performed on CD4+ T cells sorted from blood, taken at week 0. Receptors originate from a human donor with alopecia areata.

In its sample, this clone was seen a few times. The V gene is TRBV13, the J gene TRBJ1-6, with 9 bases aligning to TRBD1. This CDR3 region has 17 residues. CDR1 is PRHDT, CDR2 FYEKMQ, per germline (reference sequence). V shed 4 bases, J shed 2 bases, and the junction held 6 bases outside the gene matches. The CDR3 nucleotides read TGTGCCAGCAGCTCGGACAGGGGAGACACCTATAATTCACCCCTCCACTTT. Translation: CASSSDRGDTYNSPLHF.

The chain has TRBV29-1 and TRBJ2-7; D call uncertain. The V gene's germline CDR1 is SQVTM and CDR2 ANQGSEA. V dropped 1 base and J dropped 3 bases, with 13 bases sitting between them. This CDR3 is built from 14 residues. This chain's CDR3 is CSVEGHWPYYEQYF. CDR3 coding DNA: TGCAGCGTTGAAGGACACTGGCCATACTACGAGCAGTACTTC.

The gene calls are TRBV27 and TRBJ2-1, with TRBD2 identical over 9 bases. CDR1 and CDR2 (germline): MNHEY, SMNVEV (reference sequence). Trimming at V came to 6 bases and at J to 7 bases, leaving 16 bases not matched to a gene. The CDR3 totals 17 residues. The CDR3, as DNA: TGTGCCAGCAGCCGCTTCGGGGGAGCGGGGGGCGGGAATGAGCAGTTCTTC. Translating it yields CASSRFGGAGGGNEQFF.

This clone was observed a single time. The rearrangement links TRBV4-2 to TRBJ1-1, with D possibly matching TRBD1 (5 bases). CDR1 is LGHNA and CDR2 is YNFKEQ in the germline V gene. The CDR3 is 16 residues long. Trimming stripped 0 bases from V and 0 bases from J, with 11 bases between. The CDR3 loop reads CASSQDPGKMNTEAFF. The DNA for the CDR3 is TGTGCCAGCAGCCAAGATCCAGGGAAGATGAACACTGAAGCTTTCTTT.

V is TRBV6-1 and J is TRBJ1-2, with TRBD1 matching 7 bases. Germline V gene lookup returns CDR1 MNHNS and CDR2 SASEGT. There are 15 residues in the CDR3. After removal of 3 bases from V and 8 bases from J, the junction contained 12 bases not matched to a gene. The CDR3 sequence is CASSEGYGQVGGYTF. The DNA of the CDR3 is TGTGCCAGCAGTGAGGGCTATGGACAGGTCGGGGGCTACACCTTC.

The chain recombines TRBV30 with TRBJ2-3, with 12 bases matching TRBD2. The V gene end was trimmed by 1 base and the J gene end by 13 bases; junction bases not matched to a gene: 3. Germline values: CDR1 GTSNPN, CDR2 SVGIG (reference sequence). This CDR3 is built from 12 residues. The CDR3 DNA reads as TGTGCCTGGAGTGGACTAGCGGGGGTCAAGTATTTT. As protein: CAWSGLAGVKYF.

J is TRBJ1-2 and V is TRBV5-6, with 8 bases lining up with TRBD1. The V gene's germline CDR1 is SGHDT and CDR2 YYEEEE. The CDR3 is made up of 16 amino acids. After removal of 1 base from V and 4 bases from J, the junction contained 9 bases not matched to a gene. The CDR3 sequence: CASSLWGFGTGYGYTF. The CDR3 DNA is TGTGCCAGCAGCTTGTGGGGCTTCGGGACAGGCTATGGCTACACCTTC.

This rearrangement joins TRBV2 to TRBJ2-5; 8 bases match TRBD1. Looked up from germline, CDR1 is SNHLY and CDR2 is FYNNEI. After removal of 5 bases from V and 1 base from J, the junction contained 6 bases not matched to a gene. The CDR3 consists of 15 residues. CDR3 coding DNA: TGTGCCAGCAGTCGCACCGGGACAGGCCAAGAGACCCAGTACTTC. Protein: CASSRTGTGQETQYF.

This clone was seen once. V is TRBV2 and J is TRBJ1-1, with 8 bases lining up with TRBD1. The CDR3 is 16 amino acids. V was pared by 2 bases and J by 2 bases, with 7 bases of the junction left unmatched. Looked up from germline, CDR1 is SNHLY and CDR2 is FYNNEI. CDR3 sequence reads: CASSEWAGGVNTEAFF. In DNA, the CDR3 is TGTGCCAGCAGTGAATGGGCAGGGGGCGTAAACACTGAAGCTTTCTTT.

This clone has more than one count but fewer than ten. The chain is built from TRBV5-6 and TRBJ2-5, with 15 bases that match TRBD2. Trimming removed 4 bases from V and 2 bases from J; junction bases left unmatched: 0. The CDR3 is made up of 15 amino acids. The germline gives CDR1 SGHDT, CDR2 YYEEEE. The CDR3 nucleotides read TGTGCCAGCAGCGGACTAGCGGGGGGGCAAGAGACCCAGTACTTC. This sequence encodes CASSGLAGGQETQYF.

The sample holds a few counts of this clone. The chain joins TRBV29-1 to TRBJ2-2; possibly TRBD2 for D (5 bases). Germline V CDR1 and CDR2: SQVTM, ANQGSEA. The V end lost 4 bases, the J end lost 0 bases, and 9 bases lay between the germline ends. The CDR3 has 14 residues. CDR3 nucleotides: TGCAGCGTTGCGGGGAGCGCGAACACCGGGGAGCTGTTTTTT. This sequence encodes CSVAGSANTGELFF.

The chain employs TRBV10-3 and TRBJ2-3, with TRBD2 as a possible D gene (6 bases). This CDR3 is 14 amino acids long. Trimming stripped 11 bases from V and 3 bases from J, with 18 bases between. Germline values: CDR1 ENHRY, CDR2 SYGVKD. The chain's CDR3 is CAVRTPGETDTQYF. CDR3 DNA sequence: TGTGCCGTTAGGACTCCGGGAGAAACAGATACGCAGTATTTT.

The chain couples TRBV6-6 to TRBJ2-7, with 8 bases that match TRBD2. In germline, CDR1 is MNHNY, CDR2 SVGAGI (reference sequence). This CDR3 contains 15 residues. The J segment lost 0 bases and the V segment lost 4 bases, leaving 5 bases of the junction unmatched. The CDR3 is CASSWAGGLSYEQYF. The DNA of the CDR3 is TGTGCCAGCAGTTGGGCGGGGGGCCTCTCCTACGAGCAGTACTTC.

This clone showed up just a few times. The J gene is TRBJ1-2, the V gene TRBV5-1; D ambiguous. The CDR3 sequence is 16 residues long. Per the germline V gene, CDR1 is SGHRS and CDR2 is YFSETQ. Trimming took off 0 bases at V and 0 bases at J, with 12 bases between the two ends. The CDR3 bases are TGCGCCAGCAGCTTGGAGGCACCTAGGGCTAACTATGGCTACACCTTC. Encoded protein: CASSLEAPRANYGYTF. Complete variable domain (other parts from reference TRBV5-1 and TRBJ1-2): KAGVTQTPRYLIKTRGQQVTLSCSPISGHRSVSWYQQTPGQGLQFLFEYFSETQRNKGNFPGRFSGRQFSNSRSEMNVSTLELGDSALYLCASSLEAPRANYGYTFGSGTRLTVV.